Listed below are T cell receptor beta chains from one sample, sequenced in a study of T-cell reconstitution after alpha-beta-depleted transplantation in children. TCRdb reanalysed the PCR reads using MiXCR and keeps one entry per CDR3 protein. Here the sample spans some 490,000 distinct CDR3 sequences, approximately 12% being singletons. Material: PBMCs from the stem cell graft donor, obtained from the stem cell graft. These receptors all stem from a human donor who donated a stem cell graft to a child with combined immunodeficiency. The CDR3 runs from the conserved cysteine through the conserved F or W. D genes are given only for firm matches. The listing skips clone size in some rows; elsewhere it reads once, few, many or a size class.

j_call | cdr3_length | d_call | v_call | clone_size | cdr3_nt | cdr3_aa
TRBJ2-5 | 19 | - | TRBV21-1 | few | TGTGCCAGCAGCAAAAGTCGAACACCTCACCGCACCTCACAAGAGACCCAGTACTTC | CASSKSRTPHRTSQETQYF
TRBJ2-7 | 13 | - | TRBV21-1 | - | TGTGCCAGCAGCAGGGGGCTGGGCTACGAGCAGTACTTC | CASSRGLGYEQYF
TRBJ2-7 | 14 | TRBD1 | TRBV28 | few | TGTGCCAGCATTCAGGGGGCCATATCCTACGAGCAGTACTTC | CASIQGAISYEQYF
TRBJ2-4 | 20 | TRBD2 | TRBV7-2 | - | TGTGCCAGCAGCCCGGGACTAGCGGGGCCCTTGAACGGGGGTAAAAACATTCAGTACTTC | CASSPGLAGPLNGGKNIQYF
TRBJ1-1 | 13 | - | TRBV4-3 | few | TGCGCCAGCAGCCAAGAGTGGAACCATGAAGCTTTCTTT | CASSQEWNHEAFF
TRBJ2-7 | 14 | - | TRBV11-3 | - | TGTGCCAGCAGCTCCAGGAGGGCCCCCGAGGAGCAGTACTTC | CASSSRRAPEEQYF
TRBJ1-1 | 12 | - | TRBV29-1 | - | TGCAGCGTTGTGGACAGCAACACTGAAGCTTTCTTT | CSVVDSNTEAFF
TRBJ2-1 | 12 | - | TRBV19 | many | TGTGCCAGTACACCGGGTGACGGTGAGCAGTTCTTC | CASTPGDGEQFF
TRBJ2-5 | 13 | - | TRBV7-2 | many | TGTGCCAGCAGCCAGAGGATCAGAGAGACCCAGTACTTC | CASSQRIRETQYF
TRBJ2-2 | 18 | TRBD2 | TRBV4-3 | few | TGCGCCAGCAGCCAAGTACTAGCGGGGGGACGTAGGGCCGGGGAGCTGTTTTTT | CASSQVLAGGRRAGELFF
TRBJ2-3 | 11 | - | TRBV20-1 | - | TGCAGTGCTACATTTCCAGGGCCCGCGTATTTT | CSATFPGPAYF
TRBJ2-2 | 16 | TRBD1 | TRBV5-6 | - | TGTGCCAGCAGCGCCAGGACAGGGGGTACCACCGGGGAGCTGTTTTTT | CASSARTGGTTGELFF
TRBJ2-7 | 17 | TRBD1 | TRBV15 | few | TGTGCCACCAGCAGAGATCGCGGGACAGGAAAAAACTACGAGCAGTACTTC | CATSRDRGTGKNYEQYF
TRBJ2-1 | 14 | - | TRBV20-1 | few | TGCAGTGCTAGAGATTCCCTAGATTCCAATGAGCAGTTCTTC | CSARDSLDSNEQFF
TRBJ2-3 | 15 | TRBD1 | TRBV10-3 | many | TGTGCCATCAGTTTCGACAGGGGCTCCAGAGGTACGCAGTATTTT | CAISFDRGSRGTQYF
TRBJ2-1 | 12 | - | TRBV24-1 | - | TGTGCCACCAGTGATTTTAGGGGTGAGCAGTTCTTC | CATSDFRGEQFF
TRBJ2-7 | 13 | - | TRBV7-6 | many | TGTGCCAGCAGCTTAGCGTTGGCCGACGAGCAGTACTTC | CASSLALADEQYF
TRBJ1-2 | 13 | TRBD1 | TRBV3-1 | many | TGTGCCAGCAGCCAGGACAGGGGGAGTGGCTACACCTTC | CASSQDRGSGYTF
TRBJ1-1 | 13 | - | TRBV6-6 | - | TGTGCCAGCGGGGAACAGCTGAACACTGAAGCTTTCTTT | CASGEQLNTEAFF
TRBJ2-1 | 13 | - | TRBV9 | many | TGTGCCAGCATGGACAACTCCTACAATGAGCAGTTCTTC | CASMDNSYNEQFF
TRBJ2-7 | 14 | TRBD1 | TRBV30 | many | TGTGCCTGGAGTGAGGGGACAGGTGCCTACGAGCAGTACTTC | CAWSEGTGAYEQYF
TRBJ2-3 | 16 | TRBD2 | TRBV23-1 | few | TGCGCCAGCAGCCGGTGGACGGGGGGGTGCACAGATACGCAGTATTTT | CASSRWTGGCTDTQYF
TRBJ1-5 | 16 | - | TRBV6-2/TRBV6-3 | many | TGTGCCAGCAGTTATTACCTAGCCAGGGGCAATCAGCCCCAGCATTTT | CASSYYLARGNQPQHF
TRBJ2-1 | 17 | - | TRBV5-1 | many | TGCGCCAGCAGCTTGGCGACACCTCCTAGTGCCTACAATGAGCAGTTCTTC | CASSLATPPSAYNEQFF
TRBJ2-7 | 15 | TRBD1 | TRBV5-1 | many | TGCGCCAGCAGCAGGGACAGGGGGGATCCCTACGAGCAGTACTTC | CASSRDRGDPYEQYF
TRBJ2-1 | 13 | - | TRBV29-1 | many | TGCAGCGTCCGCAAGGGACAACTGAATGAGCAGTTCTTC | CSVRKGQLNEQFF
TRBJ2-1 | 14 | - | TRBV29-1 | - | TGCAGCGTTGAAGGGCCACCCCGTTACAATGAGCAGTTCTTC | CSVEGPPRYNEQFF
TRBJ2-3 | 16 | TRBD2 | TRBV20-1 | - | TGCAGTGCTAGACAGTCCCCAACTAGCGGGAGAGATACGCGGTATTTT | CSARQSPTSGRDTRYF
TRBJ2-1 | 20 | TRBD2 | TRBV5-4 | - | TGTGCCAGCAGCTTCGGGCTAGCGGGAGTGCAGAGTCGGGTGTTAAATGAGCAGTTCTTC | CASSFGLAGVQSRVLNEQFF
TRBJ1-6 | 18 | - | TRBV15 | - | TGTGCCACCAGCAGAGATCTCCCAAAGGTTGCTTATAATTCACCCCTCCACTTT | CATSRDLPKVAYNSPLHF
TRBJ2-7 | 14 | - | TRBV6-1 | - | TGTGCCAGCAGACCACTTCAGGCCCAGCACGAGCAGTACTTC | CASRPLQAQHEQYF
TRBJ1-1 | 15 | TRBD1 | TRBV6-2/TRBV6-3 | many | TGTGCCAGCAGTTCCCACAGGGGCCCGAACACTGAAGCTTTCTTT | CASSSHRGPNTEAFF
TRBJ2-1 | 17 | TRBD1 | TRBV5-1 | - | TGCGCCAGCAGCTTAGGGACAGTTTCTTTCTCCTACAATGAGCAGTTCTTC | CASSLGTVSFSYNEQFF
TRBJ2-1 | 14 | TRBD2 | TRBV12-3/TRBV12-4 | few | TGTGCCAGCAGTTTAATCGGGAGGGCAATCGGGCAGTTCTTC | CASSLIGRAIGQFF
TRBJ1-2 | 13 | TRBD1 | TRBV6-1 | many | TGTGCCAGCATGCCACAGGGGAGCTATGGCTACACCTTC | CASMPQGSYGYTF
TRBJ2-6 | 20 | - | TRBV4-2 | - | TGTGCCAGCAGCCAAGATGGAGGGGACACCGACACTTCTGTGGCCAACGTCCTGACTTTC | CASSQDGGDTDTSVANVLTF
TRBJ2-1 | 17 | - | TRBV15 | few | TGTGCCACCAGCAACAAAACTAGCCATCCTTCCTACAATGAGCAGTTCTTC | CATSNKTSHPSYNEQFF
TRBJ2-7 | 13 | - | TRBV6-1 | many | TGTGCCAGCAGTAAGCCTACGAACCACGAGCAGTACTTC | CASSKPTNHEQYF
TRBJ2-3 | 16 | TRBD2 | TRBV20-1 | many | TGCAGTGCTTCAACCCTAGCGGGGTTCCGCACAGATACGCAGTATTTT | CSASTLAGFRTDTQYF